These T cell receptor beta chains were read from a single sample in a study of T cells in Graves' hyperthyroidism and ophthalmopathy. From the multiplex PCR reads, TCRdb called clonotypes with MiXCR, one entry per CDR3 protein. The data show 450,000 to 650,000 distinct CDR3 sequences, more than 20% seen once. Sequencing was performed on blood. These receptors were taken from a man younger than 30 with Graves' hyperthyroidism. CDR3s include the opening cysteine and the closing phenylalanine or tryptophan. A D gene is named only where the DNA matches it firmly. Size is stated for part of the rows, as once, few or many counts, or as a class when the clone is expanded.

CDR3nt: TGTGCCAGCAGTTACTCCCGGGCTAGCCCCGGCTACACCTTC; CDR3aa: CASSYSRASPGYTF; v_gene: TRBV6-5; j_gene: TRBJ1-2; d_gene: .; abundance: .
CDR3nt: TGCAGTGCTAGAGATGCCAGTTTGAGCTACGAGCAGTACTTC; CDR3aa: CSARDASLSYEQYF; v_gene: TRBV20-1; j_gene: TRBJ2-7; d_gene: .; abundance: many
CDR3nt: TGTGCCAGCACTAGTGAGGCCCGAGAGACCCAGTACTTC; CDR3aa: CASTSEARETQYF; v_gene: TRBV6-1; j_gene: TRBJ2-5; d_gene: .; abundance: many
CDR3nt: TGTGCCAGCACCCCGGGACCGGATAATTCACCCCTCCACTTT; CDR3aa: CASTPGPDNSPLHF; v_gene: TRBV6-8; j_gene: TRBJ1-6; d_gene: .; abundance: few
CDR3nt: TGTGCCAGCAGCTTTGGACAGGCGGGCGTTGGCTACACCTTC; CDR3aa: CASSFGQAGVGYTF; v_gene: TRBV11-2; j_gene: TRBJ1-2; d_gene: TRBD1; abundance: .
CDR3nt: TGTGCCAGCAAAATGAAGGACAGCCCCTACGAGCAGTACTTC; CDR3aa: CASKMKDSPYEQYF; v_gene: TRBV11-2; j_gene: TRBJ2-7; d_gene: .; abundance: .
CDR3nt: TGTGCCAGCAGCCAAGACGTGGGCCCCTATGGCTACACCTTC; CDR3aa: CASSQDVGPYGYTF; v_gene: TRBV3-1; j_gene: TRBJ1-2; d_gene: .; abundance: few
CDR3nt: TGTGCCAGCAGTGGAATCGGGGGGCGAGGCTATGGCTACACCTTC; CDR3aa: CASSGIGGRGYGYTF; v_gene: TRBV2; j_gene: TRBJ1-2; d_gene: .; abundance: many
CDR3nt: TGTGCCAGCTCACCCAGCGGGGGTTCGGGGGCTAGCTACGAGCAGTACTTC; CDR3aa: CASSPSGGSGASYEQYF; v_gene: TRBV25-1; j_gene: TRBJ2-7; d_gene: TRBD2; abundance: many
CDR3nt: TGTGCCACATTCTCGATGGGGGGGAAAAACATTCAGTACTTC; CDR3aa: CATFSMGGKNIQYF; v_gene: TRBV6-2/TRBV6-3; j_gene: TRBJ2-4; d_gene: TRBD2; abundance: many
CDR3nt: TGTGCCAGCAGTTTGGGACAGAAAGCTTTCTTT; CDR3aa: CASSLGQKAFF; v_gene: TRBV12-3/TRBV12-4; j_gene: TRBJ1-1; d_gene: TRBD1; abundance: .
CDR3nt: TGCAGTGCTTGGGCGGGACAGGGAAGAGGCCAGCCCCAGCATTTT; CDR3aa: CSAWAGQGRGQPQHF; v_gene: TRBV20-1; j_gene: TRBJ1-5; d_gene: TRBD1; abundance: many
CDR3nt: TGTGCCAGCAGTTACGTACAGGGCTTCTACGAGCAGTACTTC; CDR3aa: CASSYVQGFYEQYF; v_gene: TRBV6-5; j_gene: TRBJ2-7; d_gene: .; abundance: many
CDR3nt: TGTGCCTGGAGGGGACAGGGGGATTACGGCTACACCTTC; CDR3aa: CAWRGQGDYGYTF; v_gene: TRBV30; j_gene: TRBJ1-2; d_gene: TRBD1; abundance: .
CDR3nt: TGTGCCAGCAGTTTAGGAGGGGACGGAGCTGAAGCTTTCTTT; CDR3aa: CASSLGGDGAEAFF; v_gene: TRBV28; j_gene: TRBJ1-1; d_gene: .; abundance: many
CDR3nt: TGTGCCAGCAGCTTATATAGACAGGTACCCGAAGCTTTCTTT; CDR3aa: CASSLYRQVPEAFF; v_gene: TRBV5-6; j_gene: TRBJ1-1; d_gene: .; abundance: many
CDR3nt: TGTGCCAGCAGTTTATCGTCAACGGAGACCCAGTACTTC; CDR3aa: CASSLSSTETQYF; v_gene: TRBV27; j_gene: TRBJ2-5; d_gene: .; abundance: many
CDR3nt: TGTGCCAGCAGGGGAACAGGAGATTACGAGCAGTACTTC; CDR3aa: CASRGTGDYEQYF; v_gene: TRBV6-5; j_gene: TRBJ2-7; d_gene: .; abundance: many
CDR3nt: TGTGCCAGCAGTTTTACAGGGGCGGTTCAGTACTTC; CDR3aa: CASSFTGAVQYF; v_gene: TRBV12-3/TRBV12-4; j_gene: TRBJ2-4; d_gene: TRBD1; abundance: many
CDR3nt: TGTGCCAGCAGTCTTCGCCAGGGACAGATCATGAACACTGAAGCTTTCTTT; CDR3aa: CASSLRQGQIMNTEAFF; v_gene: TRBV7-8; j_gene: TRBJ1-1; d_gene: TRBD1; abundance: .
CDR3nt: TGTGCCAGCAGTTTATGGTTGGATCAGCCCCAGCATTTT; CDR3aa: CASSLWLDQPQHF; v_gene: TRBV28; j_gene: TRBJ1-5; d_gene: .; abundance: many
CDR3nt: TGTGCCTGGAGTCAGGGGGGAAGGGAGACCCAGTACTTC; CDR3aa: CAWSQGGRETQYF; v_gene: TRBV30; j_gene: TRBJ2-5; d_gene: .; abundance: many
CDR3nt: TGTGCCAGTAGTATTTTAACAGGGGGAAATCAGCCCCAGCATTTT; CDR3aa: CASSILTGGNQPQHF; v_gene: TRBV19; j_gene: TRBJ1-5; d_gene: TRBD1; abundance: .
CDR3nt: TGTGCCATCAGCGATACTACCACTGGAAACACCATATATTTT; CDR3aa: CAISDTTTGNTIYF; v_gene: TRBV10-3; j_gene: TRBJ1-3; d_gene: .; abundance: many
CDR3nt: TGTGCCAGTAGTATGATTCAGGGGATTAACTATGGCTACACCTTC; CDR3aa: CASSMIQGINYGYTF; v_gene: TRBV19; j_gene: TRBJ1-2; d_gene: .; abundance: .
CDR3nt: TGTGCCAGTAGTCCGGACAGCGGCTGGGGCTACACCTTC; CDR3aa: CASSPDSGWGYTF; v_gene: TRBV19; j_gene: TRBJ1-2; d_gene: .; abundance: .
CDR3nt: TGTGCTAGTGGTTTGGTCGGGACAGGGCCCCACGAGCAGTACTTC; CDR3aa: CASGLVGTGPHEQYF; v_gene: TRBV12-5; j_gene: TRBJ2-7; d_gene: TRBD1; abundance: many
CDR3nt: TGTGCCAGCAGCCCCAGAGAAGCGGGATATCGCCTTGGCCACGAGCAGTACTTC; CDR3aa: CASSPREAGYRLGHEQYF; v_gene: TRBV9; j_gene: TRBJ2-7; d_gene: TRBD2; abundance: .